This TCR beta chain is from a study of regulatory T cells in long-lasting Graves disease. The overall study: Patients with new Graves' disease had used antithyroid drugs below 3 months. Study-wide results and caveats: Persistent disease favored TRBV28, TRBJ1-2 and TRBJ2-5.

Time point of the sample: newly diagnosed GD, antithyroid drugs for less than 3 months. Researchers made the TCR library from RNA that was extracted from PBMCs. J was trimmed by 3 bases and V by 4 bases; bases with no gene match: 4. CDR1 and CDR2 (germline): KGHDR, SFDVKD. This CDR3 spans 16 amino acids. To make TCR beta libraries, researchers used iRepertoire HTBI primers and Arm-PCR of CDR3 regions. MiXCR, applied by TCRdb to the multiplex PCR reads, yields one record per CDR3 protein. The repertoire holds roughly 380,000 distinct CDR3 sequences, with around 15% as singletons. Note on this clonotype: Its antigen is still unknown.

This sample also appeared in a second study, on T cells in Graves' hyperthyroidism and ophthalmopathy. From that second work: Prediction of ophthalmopathy progression came a median roughly 6.6 months pre-onset.

The J gene is TRBJ2-4, the V gene TRBV24-1, with 11 positions matching TRBD2. The source is a man aged 35 to 55 with Graves disease. The sample here was peripheral blood mononuclear cells (PBMCs), taken at new diagnosis, from a patient treated with antithyroid drugs. The CDR3 region has the DNA TGTGCCACCAGTGAGGGACTAGCGGCAAACAAAAACATTCAGTACTTC. Protein: CATSEGLAANKNIQYF.